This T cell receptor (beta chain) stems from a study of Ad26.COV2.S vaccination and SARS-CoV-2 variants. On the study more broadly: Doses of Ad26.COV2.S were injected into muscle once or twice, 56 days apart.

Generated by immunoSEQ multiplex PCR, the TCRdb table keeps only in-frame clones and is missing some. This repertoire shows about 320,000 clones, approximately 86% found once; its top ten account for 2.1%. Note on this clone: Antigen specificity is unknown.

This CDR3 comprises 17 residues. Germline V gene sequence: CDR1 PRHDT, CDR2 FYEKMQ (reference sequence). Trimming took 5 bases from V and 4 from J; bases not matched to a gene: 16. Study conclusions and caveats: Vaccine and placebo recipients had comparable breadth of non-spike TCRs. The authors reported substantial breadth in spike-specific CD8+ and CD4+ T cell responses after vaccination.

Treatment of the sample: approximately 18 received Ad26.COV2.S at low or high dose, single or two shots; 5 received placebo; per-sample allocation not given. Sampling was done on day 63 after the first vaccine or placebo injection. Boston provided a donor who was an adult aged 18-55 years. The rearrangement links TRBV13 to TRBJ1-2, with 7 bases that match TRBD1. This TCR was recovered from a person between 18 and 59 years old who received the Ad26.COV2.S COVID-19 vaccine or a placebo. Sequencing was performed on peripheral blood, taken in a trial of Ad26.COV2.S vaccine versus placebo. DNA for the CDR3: TGTGCCAGCAGCCGCTCTGAAATAAGGACAGGAGGCTATGGCTACACCTTC. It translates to CASSRSEIRTGGYGYTF.